Listed here are 3 T cell receptor beta chains from one sample, sequenced in a study of shared clonotypes between healthy human individuals. Only in-frame clones appear in the TCRdb table, and some are missing; sequencing was by immunoSEQ multiplex PCR. This table holds roughly 2.5 million clones, 90% to 95% found once. Sequenced material: naive CD4+ T cells sorted from blood. Noted subset: CD45RA+ positively selected. The receptors derive from a man aged 18-30 years in good health.

The V and J genes are TRBV5-1 and TRBJ1-5; D not certain. Germline CDR1 and CDR2: SGHRS and YFSETQ. The length of the CDR3 is 14 residues. V was clipped by 1 base and J by 3 bases, with 8 bases between them. The CDR3 DNA reads TGCGCCAGCAGCTTGTTTCCTGACAATCAGCCCCAGCATTTT. Translating it yields CASSLFPDNQPQHF.

The table lists this clone with a count of one. The chain links TRBV9 to TRBJ1-3; 9 nucleotides align to TRBD1. Germline V gene lookup returns CDR1 SGDLS and CDR2 YYNGEE. The CDR3 sequence is 15 residues long. The V gene end was trimmed by 1 base and the J gene end by 4 bases; junction bases not matched to a gene: 3. CDR3 amino acids: CASSVQGQGGNTIYF. The CDR3 region has the DNA TGTGCCAGCAGCGTACAAGGACAGGGGGGAAACACCATATATTTT. The entire variable domain, with the rest obtained from reference TRBV9 and TRBJ1-3, is as follows: DSGVTQTPKHLITATGQRVTLRCSPRSGDLSVYWYQQSLDQGLQFLIQYYNGEERAKGNILERFSAQQFPDLHSELNLSSLELGDSALYFCASSVQGQGGNTIYFGEGSWLTVV.

The rearrangement joins TRBV28 to TRBJ1-5; 7 nucleotides match TRBD1. This CDR3 contains 16 residues. Germline V gene sequence: CDR1 MDHEN, CDR2 SYDVKM. The V and J ends lost 10 bases and 0 bases, in that order; junction bases with no gene match: 12. CDR3 in amino acids: CATSGTDFYSNQPQHF. The CDR3 nucleotides read TGTGCCACTTCCGGGACAGACTTTTATAGCAATCAGCCCCAGCATTTT. Full variable domain (rest looked up from reference TRBV28 and TRBJ1-5): DVKVTQSSRYLVKRTGEKVFLECVQDMDHENMFWYRQDPGLGLRLIYFSYDVKMKEKGDIPEGYSVSREKKERFSLILESASTNQTSMYLCATSGTDFYSNQPQHFGDGTRLSIL.